The 8 T cell receptor beta chains below all came from one sample that was sequenced in a study of T cell repertoires in cytomegalovirus infection. Via MiXCR, TCRdb re-called the reads, giving one row per CDR3 protein. The sample includes hundreds of thousands of distinct CDR3 sequences, approximately 8.9% of them seen just once. Sequencing was carried out using PBMCs. Every receptor here comes from a human donor in good health (CMV status not recorded). Some clones in this sample may be carry-over from other donors' samples.

V and J are TRBV29-1 and TRBJ1-1; D is uncertain. The V end was cut by 5 bases, the J end by 0 bases, with 10 bases between. In germline, CDR1 is SQVTM, CDR2 ANQGSEA. CDR3 length: 13 residues. The CDR3 here is CSVRWPMNTEAFF. The CDR3 DNA reads as TGCAGCGTTAGGTGGCCCATGAACACTGAAGCTTTCTTT.

This clonotype was observed at least ten times. The J gene is TRBJ1-1, the V gene TRBV28, with a possible D match to TRBD1 (6 bases). Germline values: CDR1 MDHEN, CDR2 SYDVKM. The CDR3 covers 15 residues. V dropped 2 bases and J dropped 5 bases, with 15 bases sitting between them. CDR3 protein: CASSLRGGVRTEAFF. CDR3 nucleotide sequence: TGTGCCAGCAGTTTACGGGGGGGCGTTCGAACTGAAGCTTTCTTT. The whole variable domain, filled in from reference TRBV28 and TRBJ1-1, reads DVKVTQSSRYLVKRTGEKVFLECVQDMDHENMFWYRQDPGLGLRLIYFSYDVKMKEKGDIPEGYSVSREKKERFSLILESASTNQTSMYLCASSLRGGVRTEAFFGQGTRLTVV.

V usage is TRBV2 and J usage is TRBJ2-2, with D possibly being TRBD1 (5 bases). Trimming took 7 bases from V and 3 from J, leaving 18 bases between them. Germline CDR1 reads SNHLY; CDR2 reads FYNNEI. The CDR3 has 16 residues. CDR3 DNA: TGTGCCAGCAAAGGCGGTAGGGGTAGGGACACCGGGGAGCTGTTTTTT. It encodes CASKGGRGRDTGELFF.

At least ten counts were recorded for this clonotype. J is TRBJ1-4 and V is TRBV20-1, with TRBD1 matching over 9 bases. The CDR3 spans 15 residues. The germline gives CDR1 DFQATT, CDR2 SNEGSKA (reference sequence). V shed 6 bases and J 2 bases; nucleotides not matched to a gene: 7. The CDR3 DNA sequence: TGCAGTGCCTTAACTGGACAGGGGACTAATGAAAAACTGTTTTTT. It encodes CSALTGQGTNEKLFF.

This clonotype was picked up many times. The rearrangement joins TRBV5-4 to TRBJ2-5; maybe TRBD2 (5 bases). The CDR3 has 14 amino acids. The germline V and J ends were trimmed by 5 bases and 5 bases, with 16 bases remaining between them. The germline V gene has CDR1 SGHNT and CDR2 YYREEE (reference sequence). The CDR3: CASSAEAGSETQYF. The CDR3 DNA follows: TGTGCCAGCAGTGCGGAGGCGGGTTCGGAGACCCAGTACTTC. The full variable domain, in which reference TRBV5-4 and TRBJ2-5 provide the parts outside the CDR3, is ETGVTQSPTHLIKTRGQQVTLRCSSQSGHNTVSWYQQALGQGPQFIFQYYREEENGRGNFPPRFSGLQFPNYSSELNVNALELDDSALYLCASSAEAGSETQYFGPGTRLLVL.

This clonotype was picked up many times. V usage is TRBV10-3 and J usage is TRBJ2-7; D may be TRBD1 (5 bases). The V and J ends lost 4 bases and 2 bases respectively, with 12 bases between them. CDR3 size: 14 residues. Germline lookup yields CDR1 ENHRY and CDR2 SYGVKD. The CDR3 sequence: CAISGSQGTYEQYF. The CDR3 DNA reads as TGTGCCATCAGTGGGTCTCAGGGAACCTACGAGCAGTACTTC.

V and J are TRBV12-3 or TRBV12-4 and TRBJ2-7; no firm D call. V lost 6 bases and J 3 bases, leaving 18 bases between the germline ends. The CDR3 has 15 residues. In nucleotides, the CDR3 is TGTGCCAGCAGACCGGCCGACACACCGAACTACGAGCAGTACTTC. Its translation is CASRPADTPNYEQYF.

The chain links TRBV7-9 to TRBJ2-1; D is perhaps TRBD1 (5 bases). From germline, CDR1 is SEHNR and CDR2 FQNEAQ (reference sequence). V lost 6 bases, J lost 0 bases, and 12 bases lay in between. The CDR3 is made up of 15 amino acids. The CDR3 bases are TGTGCCAGCAGACCTGACAGCAGCTCCTACAATGAGCAGTTCTTC. Encoded protein: CASRPDSSSYNEQFF.